These 18 T cell receptor beta chains share one sample of origin, sequenced in a study of technical replicates of blood from several donors. Clones were read by immunoSEQ multiplex PCR, and TCRdb kept only the in-frame ones, dropping some. The sample includes 60,000 to 75,000 clones, around 97% of them seen just once. The sequencing sample was made of T cells isolated from PBMCs. These receptors were obtained from a human donor in good health.

The chain has TRBV5-6 and TRBJ2-1; 11 bases line up with TRBD2. CDR3 length: 16 amino acids. Per the germline V gene, CDR1 is SGHDT and CDR2 is YYEEEE. Germline trimming cut 5 bases from V and 2 bases from J; bases unmatched to any gene: 6. The CDR3 coding sequence is TGTGCCAGCAGACTAGGACTAGCGGGTACCTACAATGAGCAGTTCTTC. Encoded protein: CASRLGLAGTYNEQFF.

The rearrangement joins TRBV5-1 to TRBJ1-4; D is perhaps TRBD1 (6 bases). Trimming stripped 0 bases from V and 8 bases from J, with 17 bases between. The CDR3 runs 16 residues. CDR1 is SGHRS, CDR2 YFSETQ, per germline. Here the CDR3 DNA reads TGCGCCAGCAGCTTGGAACCGGACAGAACACAGGAAAAACTGTTTTTT. It translates to CASSLEPDRTQEKLFF.

The chain combines TRBV27 with TRBJ2-1, with a tentative D call TRBD2 (5 bases). The CDR3 runs 16 residues. Germline V gene data show CDR1 as MNHEY and CDR2 as SMNVEV (reference sequence). V was pared by 4 bases and J by 2 bases, with 15 bases between. The CDR3 nucleotides read TGTGCCAGCAGTTCCTCATTCGGGGAAACCTACAATGAGCAGTTCTTC. Translating gives CASSSSFGETYNEQFF.

This chain connects TRBV14 to TRBJ2-3; 10 bases align to TRBD2. Germline CDR1 reads SGHDN; CDR2 reads FVKESK. Germline trimming cut 6 bases from V and 10 bases from J; bases unmatched to any gene: 25. This CDR3 comprises 19 residues. CDR3 DNA: TGTGCCAGCAGTCAGCTTCTACGGACGAGGTCGAGCGGGAGGGCCCCGCAGTATTTT. This sequence encodes CASSQLLRTRSSGRAPQYF.

This chain uses TRBV6-5 with TRBJ1-2, with D unclear. The ends were cut back, 2 bases at V and 3 bases at J, with 7 bases in the middle. Germline CDR1 is MNHEY and CDR2 is SVGAGI. The CDR3 extends over 13 amino acids. This CDR3 reads CASSYNRYYGYTF. Here the CDR3 DNA reads TGTGCCAGCAGTTACAACAGATACTATGGCTACACCTTC.

This rearrangement joins TRBV11-3 to TRBJ2-3; the D gene is possibly TRBD1 (5 bases). Trimming took off 6 bases at V and 4 bases at J, with 8 bases between the two ends. Per germline, CDR1 SGHNT and CDR2 YENEEA. The CDR3 is 12 amino acids. Here the CDR3 DNA reads TGTGCCAGCAGAAGGGGCGCAGATACGCAGTATTTT. Translating it yields CASRRGADTQYF.

The gene calls are TRBV11-2 and TRBJ2-7; 9 bases are a match to TRBD1. CDR1 is SGHAT and CDR2 is FQNNGV in the germline V gene. The junction had 12 bases not matched to a gene; V was cut back by 6 bases and J by 3 bases. The CDR3 length is 16 residues. As DNA, the CDR3 is TGTGCCAGCAGACGTCCCGGGACAGGGAACAGCTACGAGCAGTACTTC. Translation: CASRRPGTGNSYEQYF.

The chain combines TRBV6-5 with TRBJ2-5; D not resolved. With 5 bases removed from V and 5 bases from J, the gap between germline ends came to 12 bases. Germline assignment: CDR1 MNHEY and CDR2 SVGAGI. The CDR3 sequence is 13 residues long. The CDR3: CASSTAGDETQYF. The CDR3 nucleotides read TGTGCCAGCAGTACTGCCGGAGACGAGACCCAGTACTTC.

This sequence joins TRBV9 and TRBJ2-7; 7 bases are a match to TRBD2. This CDR3 spans 15 amino acids. The V gene end was trimmed by 0 bases and the J gene end by 4 bases; junction bases not matched to a gene: 7. Germline loops: CDR1 SGDLS, CDR2 YYNGEE. The CDR3 protein is CASSVDVREGYEQYF. The CDR3 DNA sequence: TGTGCCAGCAGCGTAGATGTCAGGGAGGGATACGAGCAGTACTTC. The full variable domain, completed using reference TRBV9 and TRBJ2-7, is DSGVTQTPKHLITATGQRVTLRCSPRSGDLSVYWYQQSLDQGLQFLIQYYNGEERAKGNILERFSAQQFPDLHSELNLSSLELGDSALYFCASSVDVREGYEQYFGPGTRLTVT.

The table lists this clone with a count of one. This chain connects TRBV6-6 to TRBJ1-4, with 10 nucleotides matching TRBD1. Germline values: CDR1 MNHNY, CDR2 SVGAGI (reference sequence). The junction had 3 bases not matched to a gene; V was cut back by 4 bases and J by 4 bases. The CDR3 is 15 amino acids. The CDR3, as DNA: TGTGCCAGCAGTTGGACAGGGGGTAGTAATGAAAAACTGTTTTTT. Amino acid sequence: CASSWTGGSNEKLFF.

J is TRBJ2-7 and V is TRBV4-1; 9 nucleotides match TRBD2. V trimming: 0 bases; J trimming: 4 bases; junction bases outside the gene matches: 4. CDR1 is MGHRA and CDR2 is YSYEKL in the germline V gene. The CDR3 loop spans 15 amino acids. The CDR3 coding sequence is TGCGCCAGCAGCCAAGATCCAGCGGGAGGTTACGAGCAGTACTTC. The encoded protein is CASSQDPAGGYEQYF.

This clone was seen once. The chain joins TRBV6-6 to TRBJ2-1, with D possibly being TRBD2 (6 bases). The V end was cut by 7 bases, the J end by 5 bases, with 18 bases between. The germline V gene encodes CDR1 MNHNY and CDR2 SVGAGI (reference sequence). This CDR3 region has 15 residues. The CDR3 region is CASTKTAGGNNEQFF. CDR3 DNA: TGTGCCAGCACCAAAACAGCCGGGGGAAACAATGAGCAGTTCTTC.

V gene TRBV27 combines with J gene TRBJ1-5; D perhaps matches TRBD1 (5 bases). The germline V gene encodes CDR1 MNHEY and CDR2 SMNVEV (reference sequence). The V end was cut by 3 bases, the J end by 0 bases, with 9 bases between. The CDR3 spans 15 residues. Written as DNA, the CDR3 is TGTGCCAGCAGTTTTAAGGGGTATAGCAATCAGCCCCAGCATTTT. Translated, it gives CASSFKGYSNQPQHF.

This chain's CDR3 is CASSQDGTYTDTQYF. CDR3 DNA: TGCGCCAGCAGCCAAGATGGGACTTACACAGATACGCAGTATTTT. The chain has TRBV4-1 and TRBJ2-3, with D maybe TRBD2 (6 bases). Trimming removed 0 bases at V and 2 bases at J, with 9 bases between. This CDR3 spans 15 amino acids. Germline values: CDR1 MGHRA, CDR2 YSYEKL.

The chain carries TRBV5-6 and TRBJ2-5; D is unresolved. From germline, CDR1 is SGHDT and CDR2 YYEEEE. The CDR3 runs to 14 residues. Trimming shortened V by 1 base and J by 3 bases, and 10 bases separated the two germline ends. CDR3 sequence reads: CASSLHSGKETQYF. DNA for the CDR3: TGTGCCAGCAGCTTGCACAGTGGAAAAGAGACCCAGTACTTC.

CDR3 nucleotides: TGCGCCAGCAGCTCCCAACGACTAGCGGGAGGCTCCTACAATGAGCAGTTCTTC. It is translated as CASSSQRLAGGSYNEQFF. The chain employs TRBV5-1 and TRBJ2-1; 13 bases line up with TRBD2. V trimming: 3 bases; J trimming: 0 bases; junction bases outside the gene matches: 6. This CDR3 spans 18 amino acids. Germline loops: CDR1 SGHRS, CDR2 YFSETQ.

This chain uses TRBV6-1 with TRBJ2-3; tentatively, D is TRBD2 (5 bases). The germline V gene has CDR1 MNHNS and CDR2 SASEGT. This CDR3 comprises 15 residues. Deletions cut 3 bases from V and 2 bases from J, with 12 bases between. The CDR3 nucleotides read TGTGCCAGCAGTGACATAGCGATACACACAGATACGCAGTATTTT. This sequence encodes CASSDIAIHTDTQYF.

The genes are TRBV6-5 and TRBJ2-7, with D uncertain. Germline V gene lookup returns CDR1 MNHEY and CDR2 SVGAGI. CDR3 length equals 12 residues. Trimming removed 8 bases from V and 0 bases from J, with 8 bases in between. The CDR3: CASGDGSYEQYF. In DNA, the CDR3 is TGTGCCAGCGGAGACGGCTCCTACGAGCAGTACTTC.